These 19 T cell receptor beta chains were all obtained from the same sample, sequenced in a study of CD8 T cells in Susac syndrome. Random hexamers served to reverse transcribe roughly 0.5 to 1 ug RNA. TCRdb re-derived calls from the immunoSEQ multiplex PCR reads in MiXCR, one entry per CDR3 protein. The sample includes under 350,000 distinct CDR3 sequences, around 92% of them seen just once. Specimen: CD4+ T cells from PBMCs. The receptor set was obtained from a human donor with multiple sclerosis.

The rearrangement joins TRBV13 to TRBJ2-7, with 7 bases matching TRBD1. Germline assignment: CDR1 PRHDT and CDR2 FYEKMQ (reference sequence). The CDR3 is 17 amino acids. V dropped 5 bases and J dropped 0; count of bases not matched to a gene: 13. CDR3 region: CASSPRGFRDSSYEQYF. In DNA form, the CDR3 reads TGTGCCAGCAGCCCCCGGGGTTTCCGGGACAGCTCCTACGAGCAGTACTTC. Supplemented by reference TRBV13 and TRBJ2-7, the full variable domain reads AAGVIQSPRHLIKEKRETATLKCYPIPRHDTVYWYQQGPGQDPQFLISFYEKMQSDKGSIPDRFSAQQFSDYHSELNMSSLELGDSALYFCASSPRGFRDSSYEQYFGPGTRLTVT.

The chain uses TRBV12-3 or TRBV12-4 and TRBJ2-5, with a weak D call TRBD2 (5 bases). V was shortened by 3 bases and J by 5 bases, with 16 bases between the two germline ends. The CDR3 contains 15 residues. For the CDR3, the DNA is TGTGCCAGCAGTTTCTCGACCCCTCCGGGGGAGACCCAGTACTTC. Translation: CASSFSTPPGETQYF.

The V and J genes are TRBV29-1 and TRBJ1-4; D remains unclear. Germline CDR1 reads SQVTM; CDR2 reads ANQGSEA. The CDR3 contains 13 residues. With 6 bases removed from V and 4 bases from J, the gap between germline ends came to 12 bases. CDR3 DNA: TGCAGCGTGGGGAGTCCCCTTAATGAAAAACTGTTTTTT. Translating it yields CSVGSPLNEKLFF.

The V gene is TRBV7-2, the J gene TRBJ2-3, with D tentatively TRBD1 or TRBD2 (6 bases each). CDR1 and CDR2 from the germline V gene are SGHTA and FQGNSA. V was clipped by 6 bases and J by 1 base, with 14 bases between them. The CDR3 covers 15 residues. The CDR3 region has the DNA TGTGCCAGCAGTTCCTCCCGGGGGCGCACAGATACGCAGTATTTT. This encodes CASSSSRGRTDTQYF.

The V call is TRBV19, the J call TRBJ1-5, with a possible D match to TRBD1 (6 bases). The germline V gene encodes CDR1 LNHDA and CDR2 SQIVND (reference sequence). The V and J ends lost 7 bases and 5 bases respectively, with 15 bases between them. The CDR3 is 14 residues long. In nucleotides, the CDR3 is TGTGCCAGTACCCCTTCGGGGGGCGATCAGCCCCAGCATTTT. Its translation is CASTPSGGDQPQHF.

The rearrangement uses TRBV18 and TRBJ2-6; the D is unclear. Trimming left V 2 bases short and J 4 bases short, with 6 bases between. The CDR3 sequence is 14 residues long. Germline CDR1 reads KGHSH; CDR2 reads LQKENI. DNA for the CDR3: TGTGCCAGCTCACCAGGGCCAGGGGCCAACGTCCTGACTTTC. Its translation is CASSPGPGANVLTF.

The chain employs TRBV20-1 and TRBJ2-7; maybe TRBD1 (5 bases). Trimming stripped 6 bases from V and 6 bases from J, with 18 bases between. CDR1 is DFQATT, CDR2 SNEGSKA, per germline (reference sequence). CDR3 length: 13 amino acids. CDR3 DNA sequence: TGCAGTGCCCATTCCCCCAGGGTCGGCGAGCAGTACTTC. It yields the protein CSAHSPRVGEQYF.

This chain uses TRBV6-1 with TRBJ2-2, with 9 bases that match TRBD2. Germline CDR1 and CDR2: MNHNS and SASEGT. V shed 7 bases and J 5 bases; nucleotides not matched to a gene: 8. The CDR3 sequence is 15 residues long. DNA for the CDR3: TGTGCCAGCAAAATCATCCTAGCGGGGACCGGGGAGCTGTTTTTT. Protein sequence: CASKIILAGTGELFF.

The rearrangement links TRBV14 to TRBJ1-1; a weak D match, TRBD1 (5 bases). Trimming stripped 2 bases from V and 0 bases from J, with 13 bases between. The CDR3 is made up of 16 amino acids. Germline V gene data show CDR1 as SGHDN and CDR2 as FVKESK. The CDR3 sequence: CASSQRRGNLNTEAFF. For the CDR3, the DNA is TGTGCCAGCAGCCAACGAAGGGGAAATCTGAACACTGAAGCTTTCTTT.

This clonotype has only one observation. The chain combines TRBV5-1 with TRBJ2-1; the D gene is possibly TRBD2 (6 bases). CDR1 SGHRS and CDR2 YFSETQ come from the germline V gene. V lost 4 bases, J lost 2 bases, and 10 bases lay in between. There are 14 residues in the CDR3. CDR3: CASSPGTAYNEQFF. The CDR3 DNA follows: TGCGCCAGCAGCCCCGGGACTGCCTACAATGAGCAGTTCTTC. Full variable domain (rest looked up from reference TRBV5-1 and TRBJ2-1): KAGVTQTPRYLIKTRGQQVTLSCSPISGHRSVSWYQQTPGQGLQFLFEYFSETQRNKGNFPGRFSGRQFSNSRSEMNVSTLELGDSALYLCASSPGTAYNEQFFGPGTRLTVL.

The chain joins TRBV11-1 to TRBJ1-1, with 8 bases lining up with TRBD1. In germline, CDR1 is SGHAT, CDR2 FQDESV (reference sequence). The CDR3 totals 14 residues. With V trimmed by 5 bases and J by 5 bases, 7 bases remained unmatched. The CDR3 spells CASSAQGARTEAFF. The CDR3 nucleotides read TGTGCCAGCAGCGCCCAGGGGGCGCGTACTGAAGCTTTCTTT. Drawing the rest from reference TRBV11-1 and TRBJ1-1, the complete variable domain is EAEVAQSPRYKITEKSQAVAFWCDPISGHATLYWYRQILGQGPELLVQFQDESVVDDSQLPKDRFSAERLKGVDSTLKIQPAELGDSAMYLCASSAQGARTEAFFGQGTRLTVV.

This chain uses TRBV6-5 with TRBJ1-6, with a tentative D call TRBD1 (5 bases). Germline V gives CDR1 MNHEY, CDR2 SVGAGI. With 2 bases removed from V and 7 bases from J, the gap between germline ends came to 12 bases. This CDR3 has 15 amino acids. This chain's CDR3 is CASSYAGGINSPLHF. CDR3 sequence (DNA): TGTGCCAGCAGTTACGCTGGGGGGATCAATTCACCCCTCCACTTT.

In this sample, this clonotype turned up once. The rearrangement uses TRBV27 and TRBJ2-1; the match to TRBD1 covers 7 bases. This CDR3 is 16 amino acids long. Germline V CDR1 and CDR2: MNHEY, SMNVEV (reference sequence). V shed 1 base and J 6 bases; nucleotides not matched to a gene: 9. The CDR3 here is CASSLWDRDVGNEQFF. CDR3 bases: TGTGCCAGCAGTTTATGGGACAGAGACGTCGGCAATGAGCAGTTCTTC.

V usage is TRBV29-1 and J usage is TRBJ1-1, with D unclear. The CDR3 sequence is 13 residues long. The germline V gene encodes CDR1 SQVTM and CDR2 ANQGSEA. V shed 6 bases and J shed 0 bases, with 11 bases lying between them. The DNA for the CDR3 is TGCAGCGTCCAGGACGGATTGAACACTGAAGCTTTCTTT. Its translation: CSVQDGLNTEAFF.

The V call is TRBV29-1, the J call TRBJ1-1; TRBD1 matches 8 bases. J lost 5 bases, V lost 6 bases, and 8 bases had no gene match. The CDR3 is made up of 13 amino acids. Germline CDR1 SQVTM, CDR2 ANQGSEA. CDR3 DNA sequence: TGCAGCGTCGACAGGGGCGCTGGAACTGAAGCTTTCTTT. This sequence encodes CSVDRGAGTEAFF. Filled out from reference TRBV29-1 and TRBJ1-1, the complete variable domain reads SAVISQKPSRDICQRGTSLTIQCQVDSQVTMMFWYRQQPGQSLTLIATANQGSEATYESGFVIDKFPISRPNLTFSTLTVSNMSPEDSSIYLCSVDRGAGTEAFFGQGTRLTVV.

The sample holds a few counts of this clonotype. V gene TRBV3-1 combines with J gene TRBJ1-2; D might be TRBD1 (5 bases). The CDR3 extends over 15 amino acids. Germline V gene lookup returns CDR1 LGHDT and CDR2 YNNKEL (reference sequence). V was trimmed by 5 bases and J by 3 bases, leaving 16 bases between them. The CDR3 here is CASSFGGSGYYGYTF. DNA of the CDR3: TGTGCCAGCAGCTTTGGGGGGTCAGGGTACTATGGCTACACCTTC.

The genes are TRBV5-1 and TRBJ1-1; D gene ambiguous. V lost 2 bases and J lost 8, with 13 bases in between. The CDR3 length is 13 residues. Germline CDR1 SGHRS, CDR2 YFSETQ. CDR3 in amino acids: CASSFKPDVEAFF. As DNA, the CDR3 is TGCGCCAGCAGCTTTAAGCCTGACGTCGAAGCTTTCTTT.

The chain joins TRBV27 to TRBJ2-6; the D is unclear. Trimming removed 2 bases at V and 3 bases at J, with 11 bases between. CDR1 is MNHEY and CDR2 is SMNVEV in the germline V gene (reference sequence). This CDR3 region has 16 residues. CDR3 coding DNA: TGTGCCAGCAGTTTAGGCGCCTCTTTTGGGGCCAACGTCCTGACTTTC. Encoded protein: CASSLGASFGANVLTF.

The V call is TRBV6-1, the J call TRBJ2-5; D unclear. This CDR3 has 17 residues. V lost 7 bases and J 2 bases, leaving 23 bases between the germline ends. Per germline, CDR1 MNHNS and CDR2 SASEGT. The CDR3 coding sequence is TGTGCCAGCACTAATCCTTGGTTAGAGGAGTTTCAAGAGACCCAGTACTTC. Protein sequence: CASTNPWLEEFQETQYF.